The clone carrying this T cell receptor beta chain was seen a handful of times. It was with a sample-barcoded 5' primer and a J-beta primer mix that a second PCR of roughly 7 to 12 cycles was run. TCRdb fed the 5' RACE reads into MiXCR, producing one record per CDR3 protein. The sample shows approximately 900,000 distinct CDR3 sequences, under 35% of them seen only once. This record belongs to a study of blood T cells in healthy people across ages. Caucasian individuals from Russia who were healthy and aged roughly 6 to 95 acted as donors. Germline CDR1 and CDR2: SEHNR and FQNEAQ (reference sequence). The CDR3 totals 15 residues. The ends lost 5 bases at V and 2 bases at J; junction bases unmatched: 6. This sample was shared with a second study, whose subject was T cells of mothers and their children.

The source is a woman aged 40 to 50 in good health. The chain combines TRBV7-9 with TRBJ2-5, with 9 bases aligning to TRBD1. Specimen: blood. The CDR3: CASSTPGQGQETQYF. For the CDR3, the DNA is TGTGCCAGCAGCACTCCGGGACAGGGACAAGAGACCCAGTACTTC.